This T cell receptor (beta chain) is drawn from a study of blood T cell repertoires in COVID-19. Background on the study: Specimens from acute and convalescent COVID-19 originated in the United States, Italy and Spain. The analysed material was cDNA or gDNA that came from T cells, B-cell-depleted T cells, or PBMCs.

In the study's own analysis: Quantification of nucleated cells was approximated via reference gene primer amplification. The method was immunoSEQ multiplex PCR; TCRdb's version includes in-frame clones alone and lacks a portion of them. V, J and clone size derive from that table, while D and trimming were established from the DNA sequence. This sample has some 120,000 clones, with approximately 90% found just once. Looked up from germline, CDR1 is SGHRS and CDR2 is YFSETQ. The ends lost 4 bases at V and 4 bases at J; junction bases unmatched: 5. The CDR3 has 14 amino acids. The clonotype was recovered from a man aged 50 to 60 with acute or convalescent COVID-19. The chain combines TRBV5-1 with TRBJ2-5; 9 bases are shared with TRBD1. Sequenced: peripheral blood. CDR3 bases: TGCGCCAGCAGCCCCCGGACAGGGGCAGAGACCCAGTACTTC. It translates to CASSPRTGAETQYF.